A selection of T cell receptor beta chains follows, all from one sample in a study of beta chain features in type 1 diabetes. The table came from immunoSEQ multiplex PCR; TCRdb's copy has only in-frame clones and leaves some out. The sample has more than 300,000 clones, around 9.7% seen once. Sequenced input: central memory CD4+ T cells from blood. The receptors were gathered from a man aged 25-40 years with type 1 diabetes. CDR3s leave out the opening cysteine and the closing phenylalanine or tryptophan. Clone size, where shown, is once, few, many, or a class for clones that have expanded.

V gene	clone size	J gene	CDR3 protein
TRBV30	-	TRBJ2-2	AWSVHSGQGENAGELF
TRBV7-9	-	TRBJ1-2	ASSLGSDWDRAYGYT
TRBV11-2	-	TRBJ2-5	ASSTRQGAETQY
TRBV7-2	-	TRBJ2-5	ASSLGDPKGQETQY
TRBV7-2	-	TRBJ2-3	ASSFSSGGAGTQY
TRBV19	few	TRBJ2-7	ASSIQASYEQY
TRBV11-2	-	TRBJ2-3	ASSPRARMGTDTQY
TRBV15	-	TRBJ1-2	ATRGQGLYGYT
TRBV6-1	few	TRBJ1-2	ASISSRGNYGYT
TRBV25-1	-	TRBJ2-2	ASGSLGKDLGELF
TRBV9	-	TRBJ2-1	ASSQGAGPYNEQF
TRBV7-2	-	TRBJ2-5	ASSLSKAGVETQY
TRBV7-2	few	TRBJ2-1	ASSSYRRGLGEQF
TRBV6-5	few	TRBJ2-5	ASRSPGEETQY
TRBV5-1	-	TRBJ2-5	ASSRLAGPPAQETQY
TRBV7-2	few	TRBJ2-1	ASSFDAGEQF
TRBV4-3	-	TRBJ1-4	ASSQGLTATFVKLF
TRBV11-2	few	TRBJ1-2	ASSLSTGQSNYGYT
TRBV28	few	TRBJ1-2	ASRISSGEGYGYT
TRBV7-2	few	TRBJ2-7	ASSLEGLYEQY
TRBV6-6	-	TRBJ2-1	ASTPTSGGARDEQF
TRBV10-1	few	TRBJ2-3	ASSESPTGADTQY
TRBV27	-	TRBJ1-1	ASRGSWVTNTEAF
TRBV7-9	many	TRBJ2-2	ASSSDTRYTGELF
TRBV10-3	few	TRBJ2-3	AISPRGGSGGQADTQY
TRBV18	-	TRBJ2-7	ASSTGQNEQY
TRBV25-1	-	TRBJ1-3	ASSATHPGNTIY
TRBV7-9	few	TRBJ2-3	ASRRGPTDTQY
TRBV28	few	TRBJ1-5	ASRRQGDQPQH
TRBV9	few	TRBJ1-6	ASSLDRRDSPLH
TRBV7-2	-	TRBJ2-7	ASSHSGGISYEQY
TRBV7-2	-	TRBJ1-2	ASSPGGYGYT
TRBV29-1	-	TRBJ2-5	SASGGTQETQY
TRBV2	many	TRBJ2-2	ASRGRGRNTGELF
TRBV7-2	few	TRBJ1-2	ASSFEPGGPYGYT
TRBV7-2	few	TRBJ1-1	ASSLQHETEAF
TRBV29-1	-	TRBJ1-1	SGNQEVGTEAF
TRBV6-6	-	TRBJ1-5	ASSYTGLKSNQPQH
TRBV7-9	-	TRBJ1-4	ASSSPTGNEKLF
TRBV10-3	many	TRBJ2-1	AISESAGGSYNEQF
TRBV30	few	TRBJ1-2	AWSTGGGYT
TRBV28	few	TRBJ1-2	ASSDRTGDGYT
TRBV6-6	few	TRBJ2-3	ASKRGRLYTDTQY
TRBV9	-	TRBJ2-1	ASSVGFRNEQF